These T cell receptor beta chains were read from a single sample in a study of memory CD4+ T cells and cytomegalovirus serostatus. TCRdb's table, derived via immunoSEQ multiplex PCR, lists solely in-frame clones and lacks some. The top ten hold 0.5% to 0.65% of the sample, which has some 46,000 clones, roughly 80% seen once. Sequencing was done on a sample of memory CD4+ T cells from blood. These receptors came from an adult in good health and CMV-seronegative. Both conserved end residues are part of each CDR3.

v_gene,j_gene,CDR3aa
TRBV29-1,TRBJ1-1,CSVVTVMRTEAFF
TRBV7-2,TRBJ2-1,CASTEQPLGGNEQFF
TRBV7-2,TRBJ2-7,CASSLAGGHSYEQYF
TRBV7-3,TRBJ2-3,CASSPMRASGARGADTQYF
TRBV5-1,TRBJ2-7,CASSLGGLAGGQNEQYF
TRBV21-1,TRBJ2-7,CASSPHVREQGAPIYEQYF
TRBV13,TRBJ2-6,CATNSPGANVLTF
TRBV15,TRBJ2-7,CATSFGTSGDYEQYF
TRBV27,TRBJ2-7,CASSSGQGIGYEQYF
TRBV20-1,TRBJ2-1,CAPVRDNEQFF
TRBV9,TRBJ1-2,CASSLRQGAYGYTF
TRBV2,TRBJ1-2,CASKLRDSSYGYTF
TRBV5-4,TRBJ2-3,CASGRAGLGTQYF
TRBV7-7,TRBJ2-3,CASSLAWGDSTDTQYF
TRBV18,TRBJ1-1,CASSPLPGGTEAFF
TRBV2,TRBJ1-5,CASIERENQPQHF
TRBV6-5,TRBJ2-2,CATRRGTGQDGELFF
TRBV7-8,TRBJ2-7,CASSSAPSGATYEQYF
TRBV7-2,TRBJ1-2,CASSLLQGANYGYTF
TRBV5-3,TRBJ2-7,CARSSLTTGHEQYF
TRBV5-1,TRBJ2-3,CASSLGGTGPDTQYF
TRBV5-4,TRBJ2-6,CASSKGTGGFGANVLTF
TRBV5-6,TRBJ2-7,CASSLGHGEGEQYF
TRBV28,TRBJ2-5,CASSFGRLRTYQETQYF
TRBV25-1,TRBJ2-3,CASSDLDRDTDTQYF
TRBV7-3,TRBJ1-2,CASSLTGRTGKNYGYTF
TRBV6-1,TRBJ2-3,CASSVLSGGTDTQYF
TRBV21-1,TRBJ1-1,CASSKSGDVFISSGNTEAFF
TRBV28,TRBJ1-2,CASSNPGGYGYTF
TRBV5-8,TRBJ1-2,CASSLPGQGNYGYTF
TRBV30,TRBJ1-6,CAGTGALVSKPNSPLHF
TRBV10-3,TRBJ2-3,CATREGGPSTDTQYF
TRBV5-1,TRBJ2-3,CASGGQGLTDTQYF
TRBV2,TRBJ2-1,CASSLLAGGPVSYNEQFF
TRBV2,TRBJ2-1,CAIGLAGGTNNEQFF
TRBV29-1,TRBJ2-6,CSVEVYRDTSGANVLTF
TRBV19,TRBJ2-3,CASSTSDFTDTQYF
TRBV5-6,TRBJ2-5,CASSPSSGGRETQYF
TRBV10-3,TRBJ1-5,CAVSGGGLDQPQHF
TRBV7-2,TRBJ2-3,CASSLHGAGATDTQYF
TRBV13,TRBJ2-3,CASSFWTSGGPTDTQYF